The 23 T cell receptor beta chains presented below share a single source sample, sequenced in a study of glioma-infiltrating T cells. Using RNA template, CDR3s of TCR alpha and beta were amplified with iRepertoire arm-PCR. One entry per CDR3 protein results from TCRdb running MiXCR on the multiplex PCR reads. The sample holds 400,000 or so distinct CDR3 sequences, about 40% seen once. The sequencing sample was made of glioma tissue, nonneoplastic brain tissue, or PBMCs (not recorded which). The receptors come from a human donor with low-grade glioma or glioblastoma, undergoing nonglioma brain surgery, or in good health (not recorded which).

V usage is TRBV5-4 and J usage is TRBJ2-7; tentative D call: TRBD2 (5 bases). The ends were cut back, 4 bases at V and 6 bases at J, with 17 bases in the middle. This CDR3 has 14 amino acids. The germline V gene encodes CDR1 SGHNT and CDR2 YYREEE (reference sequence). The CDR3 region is CASSRLPGGTEQYF. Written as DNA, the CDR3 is TGTGCCAGCAGCCGCCTACCTGGAGGTACCGAGCAGTACTTC. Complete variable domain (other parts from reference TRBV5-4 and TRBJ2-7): ETGVTQSPTHLIKTRGQQVTLRCSSQSGHNTVSWYQQALGQGPQFIFQYYREEENGRGNFPPRFSGLQFPNYSSELNVNALELDDSALYLCASSRLPGGTEQYFGPGTRLTVT.

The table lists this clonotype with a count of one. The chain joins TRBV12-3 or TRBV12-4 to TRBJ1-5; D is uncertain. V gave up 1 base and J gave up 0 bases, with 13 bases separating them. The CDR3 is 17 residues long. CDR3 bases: TGTGCCAGCAGTTTAGGGGCGTGGGGAGCTAGCAATCAGCCCCAGCATTTT. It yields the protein CASSLGAWGASNQPQHF.

For the CDR3, the DNA is TGTGCCAGCAGCCTGGGGGGGACTAGGTCTGGTACGCAGTATTTT. Translating gives CASSLGGTRSGTQYF. The chain couples TRBV7-2 to TRBJ2-3; the match to TRBD2 covers 8 bases. CDR3 length equals 15 residues. The J segment lost 8 bases and the V segment lost 5 bases, leaving 12 bases of the junction unmatched. CDR1 is SGHTA and CDR2 is FQGNSA in the germline V gene. The whole variable domain, remainder taken from reference TRBV7-2 and TRBJ2-3, is GAGVSQSPSNKVTEKGKDVELRCDPISGHTALYWYRQSLGQGLEFLIYFQGNSAPDKSGLPSDRFSAERTGGSVSTLTIQRTQQEDSAVYLCASSLGGTRSGTQYFGPGTRLTVL.

The CDR3 coding sequence is TGTGCCAGCAGTTTCTCGGGACTCCGTGACAAAGATTTCTTT. Its protein product is CASSFSGLRDKDFF. This chain connects TRBV6-2 or TRBV6-3 to TRBJ1-1, with a tentative D call TRBD1 (5 bases). In germline, CDR1 is MNHEY, CDR2 SVGEGT. The length of the CDR3 is 14 residues. Trimming removed 4 bases at V and 13 bases at J, with 22 bases between.

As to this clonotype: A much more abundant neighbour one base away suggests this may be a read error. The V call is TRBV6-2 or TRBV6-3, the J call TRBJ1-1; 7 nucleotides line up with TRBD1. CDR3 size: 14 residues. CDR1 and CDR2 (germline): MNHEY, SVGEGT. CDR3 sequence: CASIRRQGNTKAFF. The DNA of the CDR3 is TGTGCCAGCATACGCCGACAGGGAAACACTAAAGCTTTCTTT.

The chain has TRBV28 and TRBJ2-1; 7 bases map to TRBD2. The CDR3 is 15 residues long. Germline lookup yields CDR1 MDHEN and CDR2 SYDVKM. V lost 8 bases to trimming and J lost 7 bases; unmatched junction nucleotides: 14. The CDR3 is CASSPPWAGANEQFF. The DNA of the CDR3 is TGTGCCAGCTCCCCCCCCTGGGCGGGAGCAAATGAGCAGTTCTTC.

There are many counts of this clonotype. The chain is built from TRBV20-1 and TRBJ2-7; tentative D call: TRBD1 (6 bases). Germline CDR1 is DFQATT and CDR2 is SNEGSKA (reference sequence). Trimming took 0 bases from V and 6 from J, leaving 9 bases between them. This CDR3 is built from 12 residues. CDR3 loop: CSAREGALEQYF. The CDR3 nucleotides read TGCAGTGCTAGAGAGGGGGCACTCGAGCAGTACTTC.

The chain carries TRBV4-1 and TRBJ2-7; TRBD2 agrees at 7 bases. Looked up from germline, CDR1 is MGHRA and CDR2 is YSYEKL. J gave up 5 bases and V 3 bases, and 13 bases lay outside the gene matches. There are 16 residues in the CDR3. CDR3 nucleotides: TGCGCCAGCAGCCAGTCCCCAGTCGTTGCGGGAGACGAGCAGTACTTC. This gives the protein CASSQSPVVAGDEQYF.

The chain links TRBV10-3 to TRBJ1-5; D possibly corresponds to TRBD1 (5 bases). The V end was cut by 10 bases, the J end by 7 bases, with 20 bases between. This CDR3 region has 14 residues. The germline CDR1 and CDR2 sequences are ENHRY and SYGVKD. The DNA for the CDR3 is TGTGCCACCCGGACAATAGGGTATCGACAGCCCCAGCATTTT. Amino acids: CATRTIGYRQPQHF.

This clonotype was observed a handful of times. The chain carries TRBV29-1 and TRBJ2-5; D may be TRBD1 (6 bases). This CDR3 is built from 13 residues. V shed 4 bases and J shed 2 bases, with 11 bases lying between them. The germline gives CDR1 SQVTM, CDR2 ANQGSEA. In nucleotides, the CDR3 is TGCAGCGTTGGGAGGACAGTTCAAGAGACCCAGTACTTC. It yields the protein CSVGRTVQETQYF.

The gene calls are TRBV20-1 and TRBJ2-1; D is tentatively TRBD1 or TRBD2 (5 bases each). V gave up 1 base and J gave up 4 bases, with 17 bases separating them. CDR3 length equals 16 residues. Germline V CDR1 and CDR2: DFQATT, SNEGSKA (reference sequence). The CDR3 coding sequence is TGCAGTGCTAGAGGCTCGGGGCCTATCCTGTACAATGAGCAGTTCTTC. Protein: CSARGSGPILYNEQFF.

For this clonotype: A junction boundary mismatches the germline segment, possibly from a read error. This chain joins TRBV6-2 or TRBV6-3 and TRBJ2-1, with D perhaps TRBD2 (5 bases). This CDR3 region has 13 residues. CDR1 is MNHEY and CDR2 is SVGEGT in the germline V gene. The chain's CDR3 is CASSRETNNEQFF. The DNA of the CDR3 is TGTGCAAGCAGTAGGGAGACGAACAATGAGCAGTTCTTC.

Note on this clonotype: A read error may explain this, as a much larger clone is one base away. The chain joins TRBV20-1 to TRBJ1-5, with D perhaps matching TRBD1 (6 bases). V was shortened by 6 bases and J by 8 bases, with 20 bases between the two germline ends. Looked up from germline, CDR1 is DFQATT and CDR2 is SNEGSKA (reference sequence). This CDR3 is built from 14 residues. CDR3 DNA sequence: TGCAGTGCCGATGGAAACAGGGCAGATAAGCCCCAGCATTTT. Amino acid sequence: CSADGNRADKPQHF.

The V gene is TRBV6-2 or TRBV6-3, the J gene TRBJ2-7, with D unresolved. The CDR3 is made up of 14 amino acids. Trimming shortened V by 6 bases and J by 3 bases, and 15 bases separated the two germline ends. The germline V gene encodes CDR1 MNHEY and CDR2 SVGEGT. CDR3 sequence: CASSSGSSRYEQYF. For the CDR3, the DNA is TGTGCCAGCAGCTCTGGATCGTCCCGCTACGAGCAGTACTTC.

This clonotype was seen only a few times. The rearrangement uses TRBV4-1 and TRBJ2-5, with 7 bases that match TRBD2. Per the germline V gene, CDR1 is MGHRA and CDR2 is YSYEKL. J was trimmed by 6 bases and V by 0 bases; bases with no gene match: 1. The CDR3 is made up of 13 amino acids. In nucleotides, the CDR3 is TGCGCCAGCAGCCAAGACGGGAGGCAGACCCAGTACTTC. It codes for CASSQDGRQTQYF.

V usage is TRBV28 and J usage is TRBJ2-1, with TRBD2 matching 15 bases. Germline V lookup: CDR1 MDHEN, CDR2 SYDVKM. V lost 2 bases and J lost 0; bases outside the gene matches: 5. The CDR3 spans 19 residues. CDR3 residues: CASSLEGLAGGPSYNEQFF. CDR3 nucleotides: TGTGCCAGCAGTTTAGAGGGACTAGCGGGAGGTCCCTCCTACAATGAGCAGTTCTTC.

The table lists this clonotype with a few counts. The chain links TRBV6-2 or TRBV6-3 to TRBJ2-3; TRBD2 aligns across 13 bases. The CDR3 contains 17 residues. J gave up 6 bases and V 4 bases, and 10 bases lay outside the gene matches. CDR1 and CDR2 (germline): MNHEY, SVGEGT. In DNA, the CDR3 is TGTGCCAGCAGTTCCCGGGGGACTAGCGGGAAACGTGATACGCAGTATTTT. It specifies CASSSRGTSGKRDTQYF.

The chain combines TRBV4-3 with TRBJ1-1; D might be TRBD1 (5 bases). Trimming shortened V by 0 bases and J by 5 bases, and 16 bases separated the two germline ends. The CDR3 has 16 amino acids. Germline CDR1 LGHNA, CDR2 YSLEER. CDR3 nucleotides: TGCGCCAGCAGCCAAGATCCCTCCCAGGGAGGGACTGAAGCTTTCTTT. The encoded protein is CASSQDPSQGGTEAFF.

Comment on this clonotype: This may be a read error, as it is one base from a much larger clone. The CDR3 loop is CSALDNLNTEAFF. CDR3 in DNA: TGCAGTGCTTTGGACAACCTGAACACTGAAGCTTTCTTT. V usage is TRBV20-1 and J usage is TRBJ1-1; perhaps TRBD1 as D (5 bases). The CDR3 consists of 13 residues. Per the germline V gene, CDR1 is DFQATT and CDR2 is SNEGSKA (reference sequence). Trimming left V 5 bases short and J 0 bases short, with 10 bases between.

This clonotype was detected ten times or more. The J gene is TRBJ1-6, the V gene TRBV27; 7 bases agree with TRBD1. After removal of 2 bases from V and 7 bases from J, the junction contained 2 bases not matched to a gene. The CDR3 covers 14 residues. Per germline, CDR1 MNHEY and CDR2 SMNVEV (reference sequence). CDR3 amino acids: CASSLGTANSPLHF. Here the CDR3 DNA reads TGTGCCAGCAGTTTAGGGACAGCAAATTCACCCCTCCACTTT.

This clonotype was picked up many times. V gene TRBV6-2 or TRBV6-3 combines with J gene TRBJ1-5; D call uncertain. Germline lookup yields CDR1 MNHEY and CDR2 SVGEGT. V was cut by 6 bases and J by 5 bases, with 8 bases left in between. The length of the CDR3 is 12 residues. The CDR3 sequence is CASSRGHQPQHF. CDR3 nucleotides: TGTGCCAGCAGCAGAGGTCATCAGCCCCAGCATTTT.

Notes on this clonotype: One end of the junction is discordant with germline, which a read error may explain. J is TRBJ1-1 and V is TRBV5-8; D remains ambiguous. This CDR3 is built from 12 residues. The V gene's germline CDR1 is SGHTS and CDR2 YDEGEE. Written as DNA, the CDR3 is TGTGCCAGCGGCTTATACCCTACTGAAGCTTTCTTT. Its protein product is CASGLYPTEAFF.

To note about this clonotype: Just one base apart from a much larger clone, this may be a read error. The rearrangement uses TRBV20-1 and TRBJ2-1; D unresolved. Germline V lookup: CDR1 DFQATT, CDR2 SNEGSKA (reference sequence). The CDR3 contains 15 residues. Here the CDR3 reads CSARVGFSLDNEQIF. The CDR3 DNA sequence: TGCAGTGCTAGAGTAGGTTTTAGTCTCGACAATGAGCAGATCTTC.